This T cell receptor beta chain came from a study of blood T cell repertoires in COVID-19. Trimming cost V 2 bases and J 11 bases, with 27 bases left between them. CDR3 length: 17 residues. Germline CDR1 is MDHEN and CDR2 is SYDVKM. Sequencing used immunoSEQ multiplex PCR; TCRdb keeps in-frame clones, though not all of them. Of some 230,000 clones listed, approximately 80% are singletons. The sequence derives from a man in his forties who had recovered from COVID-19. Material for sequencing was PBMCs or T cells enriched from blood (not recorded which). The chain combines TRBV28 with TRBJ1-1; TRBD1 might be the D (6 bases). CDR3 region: CASSLKLSRDTPFSAFF. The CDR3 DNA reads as TGTGCCAGCAGTTTAAAGCTGTCGAGGGACACTCCTTTTTCGGCTTTCTTT.